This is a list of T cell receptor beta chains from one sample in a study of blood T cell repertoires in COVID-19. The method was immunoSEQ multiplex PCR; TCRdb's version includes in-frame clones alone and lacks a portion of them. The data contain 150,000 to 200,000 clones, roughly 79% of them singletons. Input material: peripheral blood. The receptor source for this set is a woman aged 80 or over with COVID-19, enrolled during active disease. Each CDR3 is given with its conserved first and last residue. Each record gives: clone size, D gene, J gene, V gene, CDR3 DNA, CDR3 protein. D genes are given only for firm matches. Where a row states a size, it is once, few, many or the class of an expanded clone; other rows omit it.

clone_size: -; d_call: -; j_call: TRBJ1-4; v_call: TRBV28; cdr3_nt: TGTGCCAGCAGTTTCCCTCTCCGGGGGGCCCGGGAAAAACTGTTTTTT; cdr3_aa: CASSFPLRGAREKLFF
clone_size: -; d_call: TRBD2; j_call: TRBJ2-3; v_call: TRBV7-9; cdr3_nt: TGTGCCAGCAGCGAGGGACTAGCGGCAAGCACAGATACGCAGTATTTT; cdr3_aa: CASSEGLAASTDTQYF
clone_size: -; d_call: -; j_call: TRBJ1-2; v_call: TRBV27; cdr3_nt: TGTGCCAGCAGTCAGGGGAGGGGAGGAGGGGGCTACACCTTC; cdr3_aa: CASSQGRGGGGYTF
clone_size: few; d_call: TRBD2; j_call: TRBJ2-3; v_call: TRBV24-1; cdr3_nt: TGTGCCACCAAAGGCGCGGGAGGGCTAGATACGCAGTATTTT; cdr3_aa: CATKGAGGLDTQYF
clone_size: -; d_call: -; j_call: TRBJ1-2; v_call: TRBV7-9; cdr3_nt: TGTGCCAGCAGCTTATCCGACGGGATCGGTGGCTACACCTTC; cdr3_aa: CASSLSDGIGGYTF
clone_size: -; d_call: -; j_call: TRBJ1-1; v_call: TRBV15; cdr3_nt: TGTGCCACCAGCAGAGACCGGGGGACTGAAGCTTTCTTT; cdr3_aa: CATSRDRGTEAFF
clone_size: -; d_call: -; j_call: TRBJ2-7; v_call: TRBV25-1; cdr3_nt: TGTGCCAGCAGCGCCCCTGGACAAGCCTACGAGCAGTACTTC; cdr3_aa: CASSAPGQAYEQYF
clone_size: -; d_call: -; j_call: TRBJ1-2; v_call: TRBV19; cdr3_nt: TGTGCCAGTATAAGGAGGATGGATGGCTATGGCTACACCTTC; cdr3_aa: CASIRRMDGYGYTF
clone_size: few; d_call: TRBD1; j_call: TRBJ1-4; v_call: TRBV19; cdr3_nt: TGTGCCAGTAGTATATTTGGGACAGAGAATGAAAAACTGTTTTTT; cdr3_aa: CASSIFGTENEKLFF
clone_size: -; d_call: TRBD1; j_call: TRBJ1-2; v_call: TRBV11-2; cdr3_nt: TGTGCCAGCAGCTTGGTTGGACAGGGTTCTGGCTACACCTTC; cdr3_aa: CASSLVGQGSGYTF
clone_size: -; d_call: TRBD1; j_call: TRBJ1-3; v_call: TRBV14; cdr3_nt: TGTGCCAGCAGTCTAGGACAGGGCGGGAACACCATATATTTT; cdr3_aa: CASSLGQGGNTIYF
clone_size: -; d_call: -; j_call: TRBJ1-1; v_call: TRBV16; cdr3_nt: TGTGCCAGCAGCCAATCAGGGGGCACTGAAGCTTTCTTT; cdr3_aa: CASSQSGGTEAFF
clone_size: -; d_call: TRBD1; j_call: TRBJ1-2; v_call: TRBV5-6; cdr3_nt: TGTGCCAGCAGCCCGAAGGGACAGGCCTATGGCTACACCTTC; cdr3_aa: CASSPKGQAYGYTF
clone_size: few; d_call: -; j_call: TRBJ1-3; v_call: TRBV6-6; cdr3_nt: TGTGCCAGCAGTCCCCAGTCACAGGGAGTGGGCTCTGGAAACACCATATATTTT; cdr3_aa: CASSPQSQGVGSGNTIYF
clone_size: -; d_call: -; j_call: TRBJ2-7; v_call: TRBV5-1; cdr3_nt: TGCGCCAGCACCCGCGGGACGTTCTCCTACGAGCAGTACTTC; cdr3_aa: CASTRGTFSYEQYF
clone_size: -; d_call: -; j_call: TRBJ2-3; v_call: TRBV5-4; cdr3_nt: TGTGCCAGCAGCGTCTTCACAGATACGCAGTATTTT; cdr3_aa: CASSVFTDTQYF
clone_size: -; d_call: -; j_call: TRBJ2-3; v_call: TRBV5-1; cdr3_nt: TGCGCCAGCAGCTTATCTGGCGGCCCCACAGATACGCAGTATTTT; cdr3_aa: CASSLSGGPTDTQYF
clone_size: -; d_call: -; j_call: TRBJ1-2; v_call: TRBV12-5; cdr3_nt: TGTGCTAGTGGTTTGGTACCGGGAGAGTACACCTTC; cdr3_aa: CASGLVPGEYTF